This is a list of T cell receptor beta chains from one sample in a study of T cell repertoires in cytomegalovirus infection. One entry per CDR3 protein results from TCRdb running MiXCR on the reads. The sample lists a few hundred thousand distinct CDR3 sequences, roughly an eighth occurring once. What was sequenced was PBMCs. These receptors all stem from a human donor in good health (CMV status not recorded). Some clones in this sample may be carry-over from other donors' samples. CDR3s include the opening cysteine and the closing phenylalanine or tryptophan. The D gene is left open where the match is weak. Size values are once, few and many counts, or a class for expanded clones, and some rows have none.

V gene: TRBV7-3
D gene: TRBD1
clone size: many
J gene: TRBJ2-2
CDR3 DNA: TGTGCCAGCAGCTTAACGGGACAGGGGACCGGGGAGCTGTTTTTT
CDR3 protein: CASSLTGQGTGELFF

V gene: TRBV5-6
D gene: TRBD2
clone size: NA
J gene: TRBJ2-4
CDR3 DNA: TGTGCCAGCACCTCGACTAGCGGGAGAGGGGACATTCAGTACTTC
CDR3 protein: CASTSTSGRGDIQYF

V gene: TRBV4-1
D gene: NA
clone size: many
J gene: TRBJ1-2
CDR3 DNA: TGCGCCAGCAGCCAAGTTGGCGGCTATGGCTACACCTTC
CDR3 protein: CASSQVGGYGYTF

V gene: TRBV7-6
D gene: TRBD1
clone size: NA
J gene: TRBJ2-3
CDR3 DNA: TGTGCTAGCAGTTTCGGGACAGATACCACAGATACGCAGTATTTT
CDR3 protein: CASSFGTDTTDTQYF

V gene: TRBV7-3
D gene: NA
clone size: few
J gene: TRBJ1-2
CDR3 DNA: TGTGCCAGCAGCCAAGGGATTAACTATGGCTACACCTTC
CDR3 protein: CASSQGINYGYTF

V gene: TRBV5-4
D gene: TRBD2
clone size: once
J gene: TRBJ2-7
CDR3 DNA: TGTGCCAGCAGCCCCGGGACTACCGGCGAGCAGTACTTC
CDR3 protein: CASSPGTTGEQYF

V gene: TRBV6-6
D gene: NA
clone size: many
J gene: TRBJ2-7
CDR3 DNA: TGTGCCAGCAGTTACGAGACAACCTACGAGCAGTACTTC
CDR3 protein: CASSYETTYEQYF

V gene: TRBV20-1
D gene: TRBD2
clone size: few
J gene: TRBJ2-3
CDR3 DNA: TGCAGTGCCGTACGGGCTAGCGGGAGCACAGATACGCAGTATTTT
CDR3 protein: CSAVRASGSTDTQYF

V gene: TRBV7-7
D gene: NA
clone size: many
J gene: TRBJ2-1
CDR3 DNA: TGTGCTAGCAGCCCCCGGCAGGGGGGCAATGAGCAGTTCTTC
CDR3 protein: CASSPRQGGNEQFF

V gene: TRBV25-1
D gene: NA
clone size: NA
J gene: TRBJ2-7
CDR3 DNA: TGTGCCAGCAGTGATTCCAGGGGGGTCGAGCAGTACTTC
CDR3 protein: CASSDSRGVEQYF

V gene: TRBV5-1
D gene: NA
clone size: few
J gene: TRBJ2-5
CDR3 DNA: TGCGCCAGCAGCTTCTCCGGACAGCAAGAGACCCAGTACTTC
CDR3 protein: CASSFSGQQETQYF

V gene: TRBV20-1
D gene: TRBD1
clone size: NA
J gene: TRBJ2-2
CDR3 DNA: TGCAGTGCGGCCACAGGGGGCCCCGGGGAGCTGTTTTTT
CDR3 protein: CSAATGGPGELFF

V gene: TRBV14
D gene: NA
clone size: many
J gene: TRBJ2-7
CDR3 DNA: TGTGCCAGCAGCCAAGAAGTCGGGTACGAGCAGTACTTC
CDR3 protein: CASSQEVGYEQYF

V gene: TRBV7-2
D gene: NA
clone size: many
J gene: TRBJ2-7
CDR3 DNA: TGTGCCAGCAGCTTAGTGTTAGCGAGCTACGAGCAGTACTTC
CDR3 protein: CASSLVLASYEQYF

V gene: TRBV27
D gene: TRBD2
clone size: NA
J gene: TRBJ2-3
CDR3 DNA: TGTGCCAGCAGTTTTTCAGGGGGACTAGCGGTGCCAGATACGCAGTATTTT
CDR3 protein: CASSFSGGLAVPDTQYF

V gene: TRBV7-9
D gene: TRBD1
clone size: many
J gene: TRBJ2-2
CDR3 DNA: TGTGCCAGCAGCTCCCCGGGACAGGGGTTCGGGGAGCTGTTTTTT
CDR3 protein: CASSSPGQGFGELFF

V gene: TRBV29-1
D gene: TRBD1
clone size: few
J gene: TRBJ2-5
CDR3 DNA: TGCAGCGTTGAAGAGGGGACAGGGGGCTATATAGAGACCCAGTACTTC
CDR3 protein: CSVEEGTGGYIETQYF

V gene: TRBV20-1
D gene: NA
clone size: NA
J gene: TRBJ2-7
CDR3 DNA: TGCAGTGCTAGAGATCCGAGGGCCAAACTTCCTTCTTACTACGAGCAGTACTTC
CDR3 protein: CSARDPRAKLPSYYEQYF

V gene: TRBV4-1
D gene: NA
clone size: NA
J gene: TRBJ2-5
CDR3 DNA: TGCGCCAGCAGCCAAGTACAGAGACAAGAGACCCAGTACTTC
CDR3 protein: CASSQVQRQETQYF

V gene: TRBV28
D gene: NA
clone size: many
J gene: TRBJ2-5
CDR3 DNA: TGTGCCAGCAGTGATCCATCTCGAGAGACCCAGTACTTC
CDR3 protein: CASSDPSRETQYF

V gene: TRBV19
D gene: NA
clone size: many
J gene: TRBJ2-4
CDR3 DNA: TGTGCCAGTAGTATAGGGGCAGGGCCCAAAAACATTCAGTACTTC
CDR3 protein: CASSIGAGPKNIQYF

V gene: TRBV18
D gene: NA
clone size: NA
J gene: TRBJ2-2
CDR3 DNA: TGTGCCAGCTCACATTCTGGACAGAATGGCGGGGAGCTGTTTTTT
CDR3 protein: CASSHSGQNGGELFF

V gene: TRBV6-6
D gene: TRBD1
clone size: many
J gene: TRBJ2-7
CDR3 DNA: TGTGCCAGCAGTTACGGCTTACAGGGGGGTGGTGAGCAGTACTTC
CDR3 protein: CASSYGLQGGGEQYF

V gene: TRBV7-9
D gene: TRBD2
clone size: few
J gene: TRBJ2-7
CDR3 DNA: TGTGCCAGCAGCTTACCCGGACTAGCTGGCGAGCAGTACTTC
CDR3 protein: CASSLPGLAGEQYF

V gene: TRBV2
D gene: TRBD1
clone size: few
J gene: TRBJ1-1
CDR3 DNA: TGTGCCAGCAGTGGTCGGACAGGGGACAGTGAAGCTTTCTTT
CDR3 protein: CASSGRTGDSEAFF

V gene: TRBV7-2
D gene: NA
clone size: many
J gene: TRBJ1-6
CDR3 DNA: TGTGCCAGCAGCTCGCGGACGGCCGGCGGCTCACCCCTCCACTTT
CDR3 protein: CASSSRTAGGSPLHF

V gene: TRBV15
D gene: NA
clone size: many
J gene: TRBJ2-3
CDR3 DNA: TGTGCCACCAGCAGAGTTAACTTCCGCACAGATACGCAGTATTTT
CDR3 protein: CATSRVNFRTDTQYF

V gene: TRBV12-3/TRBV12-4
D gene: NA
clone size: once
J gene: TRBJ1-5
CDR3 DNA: TGTGCCAGCAGTTTCAGGTTGAATAGCAGTCAGCCCCAGCATTTT
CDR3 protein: CASSFRLNSSQPQHF

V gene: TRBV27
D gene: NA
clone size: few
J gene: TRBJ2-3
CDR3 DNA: TGTGCCAGCGGACGGGACCCCATGTTGATAGATACGCAGTATTTT
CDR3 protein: CASGRDPMLIDTQYF

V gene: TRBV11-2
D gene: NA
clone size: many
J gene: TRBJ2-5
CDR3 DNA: TGTGCCAGCAGCTTTGGGCAGGGGCAAGAGACCCAGTACTTC
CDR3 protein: CASSFGQGQETQYF

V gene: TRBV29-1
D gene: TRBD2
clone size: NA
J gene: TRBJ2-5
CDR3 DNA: TGCAGCGTCGGGACTAGTTACGAGACCCAGTACTTC
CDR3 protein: CSVGTSYETQYF

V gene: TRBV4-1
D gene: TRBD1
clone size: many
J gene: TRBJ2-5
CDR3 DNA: TGCGCCAGCAGCCGGACAGGGAGGGAGACCCAGTACTTC
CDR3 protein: CASSRTGRETQYF

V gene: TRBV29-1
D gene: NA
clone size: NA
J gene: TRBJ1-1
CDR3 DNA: TGCAGCGCAGCTACAGGGAACACTGAAGCTTTCTTT
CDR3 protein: CSAATGNTEAFF

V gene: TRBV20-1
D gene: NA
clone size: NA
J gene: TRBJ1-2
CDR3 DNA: TGCAGTGCTAGCCCCACGGGGGATCTTCTTAGAGATTATGGCTACACCTTC
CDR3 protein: CSASPTGDLLRDYGYTF

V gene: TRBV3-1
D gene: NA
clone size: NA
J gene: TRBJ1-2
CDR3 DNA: TGTGCCAGCAGCCACGACGTCGATGGCTACACCTTC
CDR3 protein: CASSHDVDGYTF

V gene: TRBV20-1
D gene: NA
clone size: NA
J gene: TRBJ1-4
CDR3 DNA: TGCAGTGCTAGATCCTCCGGCAGGGGCGCTGAAAAACTGTTTTTT
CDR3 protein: CSARSSGRGAEKLFF

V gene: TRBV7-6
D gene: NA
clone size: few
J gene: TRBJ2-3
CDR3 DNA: TGTGCCAGCAGCTTAGGACTCAACCGGGGCACAGATACGCAGTATTTT
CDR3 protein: CASSLGLNRGTDTQYF

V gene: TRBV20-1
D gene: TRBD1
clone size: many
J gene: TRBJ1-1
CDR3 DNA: TGCAGTGCTAGAGATCACCCGACAGGGTGGAACACTGAAGCTTTCTTT
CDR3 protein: CSARDHPTGWNTEAFF

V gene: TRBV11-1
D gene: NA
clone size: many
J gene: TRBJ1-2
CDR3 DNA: TGTGCCAGCAGCCCGGTGACAGCTTCCAGCACGCCTACTTATGGCTACACCTTC
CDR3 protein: CASSPVTASSTPTYGYTF

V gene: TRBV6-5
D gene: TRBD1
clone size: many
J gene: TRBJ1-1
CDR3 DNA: TGTGCCAGCAGTTCTACTCGGGGACAGAGTAACACTGAAGCTTTCTTT
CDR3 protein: CASSSTRGQSNTEAFF

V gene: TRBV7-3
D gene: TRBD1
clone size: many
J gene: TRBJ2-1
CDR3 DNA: TGTGCCAGCAGCTTAGTACAGGGGGCCTACAATGAGCAGTTCTTC
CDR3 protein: CASSLVQGAYNEQFF

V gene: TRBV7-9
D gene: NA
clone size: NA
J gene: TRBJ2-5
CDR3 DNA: TGTGCCAGCACCCTAGGAGGGGCGGAGACCCAGTACTTC
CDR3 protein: CASTLGGAETQYF

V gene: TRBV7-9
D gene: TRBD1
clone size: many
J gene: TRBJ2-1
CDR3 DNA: TGTGCCAGCAGCTTAGAGTCAGGGGGCATGAACAATGAGCAGTTCTTC
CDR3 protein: CASSLESGGMNNEQFF

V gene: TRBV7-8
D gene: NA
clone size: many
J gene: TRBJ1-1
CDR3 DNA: TGTGCCAGCAGCCCCCGGACAGCCTTGAACACTGAAGCTTTCTTT
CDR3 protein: CASSPRTALNTEAFF

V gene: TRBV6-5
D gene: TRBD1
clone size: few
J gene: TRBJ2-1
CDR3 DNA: TGTGCCAGCAGTTTCCGGGACAGGGGGCAGGGTGAGCAGTTCTTC
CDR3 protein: CASSFRDRGQGEQFF

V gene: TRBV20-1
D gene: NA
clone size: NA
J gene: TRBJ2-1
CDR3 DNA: TGCAGTGCTAGAGAGGACCCCGAACCTTACAATGAGCAGTTCTTC
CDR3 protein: CSAREDPEPYNEQFF

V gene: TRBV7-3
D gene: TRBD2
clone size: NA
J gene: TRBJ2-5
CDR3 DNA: TGTGCCAGCAGCAAATTCGGCGGACTAGCGGGCCGAGGGACCCAGTACTTC
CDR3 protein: CASSKFGGLAGRGTQYF

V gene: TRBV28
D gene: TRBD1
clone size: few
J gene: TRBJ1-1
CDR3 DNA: TGTGCCAGCTACGAGGACAGGGGGAACACTGAAGCTTTCTTT
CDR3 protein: CASYEDRGNTEAFF

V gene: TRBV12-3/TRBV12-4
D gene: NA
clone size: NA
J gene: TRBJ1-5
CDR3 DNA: TGTGCCAGCAGTTGGGAGGGGAACGATCAGCCCCAGCATTTT
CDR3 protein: CASSWEGNDQPQHF

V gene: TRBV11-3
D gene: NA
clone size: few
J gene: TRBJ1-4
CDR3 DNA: TGTGCCAGCAGCTTAGGAGGCTATGAAAAACTGTTTTTT
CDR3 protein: CASSLGGYEKLFF